The clone carrying this T cell receptor (beta chain) turned up a few times. Through a sample-barcoded 5' primer and a J-beta primer mix, a second PCR was run for roughly 6 to 11 cycles. Each cDNA molecule was tagged by a template-switch adaptor with 12 random nucleotides. Each CDR3 protein is one row after TCRdb ran MiXCR on the 5' RACE reads. The sample lists more than 1.4 million distinct CDR3 sequences, around 39% seen once, with 7.9% in the top ten. Every donor provided approximately 9.2 milliliters of peripheral blood. The CDR3 is 15 amino acids. Trimming took 7 bases from V and 3 from J, leaving 16 bases between them. The data stem from a study of blood T cells in healthy people across ages.

The chain uses TRBV12-3 or TRBV12-4 and TRBJ1-5; D possibly corresponds to TRBD1 (6 bases). Sequenced sample: blood. This sequence was found in a woman between 18 and 29 years old in good health. Here the CDR3 reads CASTPTGIVNQPQHF. For the CDR3, the DNA is TGTGCCAGCACCCCGACAGGTATCGTCAATCAGCCCCAGCATTTT.